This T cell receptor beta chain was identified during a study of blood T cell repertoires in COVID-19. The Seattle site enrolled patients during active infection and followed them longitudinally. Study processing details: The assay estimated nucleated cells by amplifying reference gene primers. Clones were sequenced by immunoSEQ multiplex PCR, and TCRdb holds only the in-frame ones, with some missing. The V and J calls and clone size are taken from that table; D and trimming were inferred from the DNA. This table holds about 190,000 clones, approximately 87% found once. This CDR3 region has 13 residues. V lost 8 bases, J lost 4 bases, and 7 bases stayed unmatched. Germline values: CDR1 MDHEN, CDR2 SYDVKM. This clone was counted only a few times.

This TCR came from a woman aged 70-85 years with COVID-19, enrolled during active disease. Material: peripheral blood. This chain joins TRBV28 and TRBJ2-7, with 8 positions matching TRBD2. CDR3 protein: CASLLSGSYEQYF. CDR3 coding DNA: TGTGCCAGCCTCCTCAGCGGGAGTTACGAGCAGTACTTC.